A single T cell receptor (beta chain) is shown here with its context. Antigen unknown. Oncomine TCR Beta short-read sequencing was applied to DNA from cultured CD4+ T cells. One entry per CDR3 protein results from TCRdb running MiXCR on the PCR reads. The sample comprises thousands of distinct CDR3 sequences, roughly 50% of which are singletons, and 55% to 65% rests with the top ten. Specified treatment: approximately 9-day PBMC culture with coronavirus spike peptide pools or control peptides (ViraFEST assay). CD4+ T-cell collection from the unexposed donor predated the COVID-19 pandemic (2011-2018). Expanded clonotypes were found by TCR sequencing after peptide-pool stimulation (ViraFEST). The CDR3 has 15 residues. Trimming left V 7 bases short and J 3 bases short, with 19 bases between. CDR1 is SGHTA, CDR2 FQGNSA, per germline. The source of the sample is a study of vaccination and CD4 T cells after COVID-19. At the level of the study: The peptides that stimulated the cells were overlapping spike peptides from SARS-CoV-2, HCoV-NL63, HCoV-OC43 and HCoV-229E.

Findings of the study overall: Median numbers of SARS-CoV-2-reactive clonotypes increased from approximately 23 to 38 (not a significant change). Spike mono-reactivity was shown by 304 of 307 vaccine-specific clones in convalescent patients.

V gene TRBV7-2 combines with J gene TRBJ2-7; D may be TRBD1 (5 bases). The sequence was obtained from a human donor in good health. Sequenced: CD4+ T cells from blood, cultured in vitro. CDR3 bases: TGTGCCAGCACCCCTCTGATTGGCAGGGTCTACGAGCAGTACTTC. Protein sequence: CASTPLIGRVYEQYF.